The rows below give T cell receptor beta chains drawn from one sample of a study of OX40 agonist ivuxolimab in advanced cancers. Some clones are missing from TCRdb's copy, which holds only in-frame ones; the method was immunoSEQ multiplex PCR. The sample has 34,000 or so clones; roughly 89% are singletons. The material sequenced was CD4+ or CD8+ T cells sorted from blood, taken in a trial of the OX40 agonist ivuxolimab. The receptors were gathered from an adult with an advanced solid tumor such as melanoma, head and neck, liver or kidney cancer. The CDR3 runs from the conserved cysteine through the conserved F or W. The D gene is left open where the match is weak. Size values are once, few and many counts, or a class for expanded clones, and some rows have none.

clone_size: -
j_call: TRBJ1-2
cdr3_length: 13
d_call: -
v_call: TRBV28
cdr3_nt: TGTGCCAGCAGTTCCGACAGATTCTATGGCTACACCTTC
cdr3_aa: CASSSDRFYGYTF

clone_size: -
j_call: TRBJ2-1
cdr3_length: 15
d_call: TRBD2
v_call: TRBV5-6
cdr3_nt: TGTGCCAGCAGCTCAGTACTAGCGGTTTACAATGAGCAGTTCTTC
cdr3_aa: CASSSVLAVYNEQFF

clone_size: -
j_call: TRBJ1-1
cdr3_length: 13
d_call: -
v_call: TRBV5-1
cdr3_nt: TGCGCCAGCAGGGTGGGGCCATCCCTCGGGGCTTTCTTT
cdr3_aa: CASRVGPSLGAFF

clone_size: -
j_call: TRBJ2-1
cdr3_length: 18
d_call: -
v_call: TRBV27
cdr3_nt: TGTGCCAGCAGTTTATGGTTTGGTGGAAGGGGCCTTTACAATGAGCAGTTCTTC
cdr3_aa: CASSLWFGGRGLYNEQFF

clone_size: -
j_call: TRBJ2-1
cdr3_length: 17
d_call: TRBD2
v_call: TRBV11-2
cdr3_nt: TGTGCCAGCAGCTTCCTTCCTAGCGGGAATCCCTACAATGAGCAGTTCTTC
cdr3_aa: CASSFLPSGNPYNEQFF

clone_size: -
j_call: TRBJ1-2
cdr3_length: 14
d_call: -
v_call: TRBV6-1
cdr3_nt: TGTGCCAGCAGTGAAGCCCTTCTTGGCTATGGCTACACCTTC
cdr3_aa: CASSEALLGYGYTF

clone_size: -
j_call: TRBJ2-1
cdr3_length: 15
d_call: -
v_call: TRBV5-8
cdr3_nt: TGTGCCAGCAGCTTGCCGGGGAACTCCTACAATGAGCAGTTCTTC
cdr3_aa: CASSLPGNSYNEQFF

clone_size: few
j_call: TRBJ2-7
cdr3_length: 13
d_call: -
v_call: TRBV6-1
cdr3_nt: TGTGCCAGCAGTGAAGGTTTGAGTTACGAGCAGTACTTC
cdr3_aa: CASSEGLSYEQYF

clone_size: -
j_call: TRBJ2-2
cdr3_length: 16
d_call: TRBD1
v_call: TRBV6-5
cdr3_nt: TGTGCCAGCAGTTACCCGGACAGGATGAACACCGGGGAGCTGTTTTTT
cdr3_aa: CASSYPDRMNTGELFF

clone_size: few
j_call: TRBJ2-1
cdr3_length: 15
d_call: TRBD2
v_call: TRBV7-3
cdr3_nt: TGTGCCAGCAGCTTACTAGCGGGCTCCTACAATGAGCAGTTCTTC
cdr3_aa: CASSLLAGSYNEQFF

clone_size: medium-sized
j_call: TRBJ2-2
cdr3_length: 12
d_call: -
v_call: TRBV7-7
cdr3_nt: TGTGCTAGCAGCGATAACACCGGGGAGCTGTTTTTT
cdr3_aa: CASSDNTGELFF

clone_size: -
j_call: TRBJ1-4
cdr3_length: 14
d_call: -
v_call: TRBV5-1
cdr3_nt: TGCGCCAGCAGTCCGGGGCCCGAAAATGAAAAACTGTTTTTT
cdr3_aa: CASSPGPENEKLFF

clone_size: few
j_call: TRBJ1-5
cdr3_length: 13
d_call: -
v_call: TRBV11-2
cdr3_nt: TGTGCCAGCAGCTTAGTTAGCAATCAGCCCCAGCATTTT
cdr3_aa: CASSLVSNQPQHF

clone_size: -
j_call: TRBJ2-1
cdr3_length: 14
d_call: -
v_call: TRBV13
cdr3_nt: TGTGCCAGCAGCAGAGCGGGTACCTACAATGAGCAGTTCTTC
cdr3_aa: CASSRAGTYNEQFF

clone_size: -
j_call: TRBJ1-2
cdr3_length: 16
d_call: TRBD1
v_call: TRBV5-6
cdr3_nt: TGTGCCAGCAGCTTGGGCCAGGGGGGCGGAAACTATGGCTACACCTTC
cdr3_aa: CASSLGQGGGNYGYTF

clone_size: -
j_call: TRBJ2-7
cdr3_length: 14
d_call: -
v_call: TRBV6-1
cdr3_nt: TGTGCCAGCAGTTCCACCTGGAGCCAAACCGAGCAGTACTTC
cdr3_aa: CASSSTWSQTEQYF

clone_size: -
j_call: TRBJ2-2
cdr3_length: 15
d_call: -
v_call: TRBV28
cdr3_nt: TGTGCCAGCAGTCCCCCGGGGGCCAGGACCGGGGAGCTGTTTTTT
cdr3_aa: CASSPPGARTGELFF

clone_size: -
j_call: TRBJ2-2
cdr3_length: 16
d_call: TRBD1
v_call: TRBV4-1
cdr3_nt: TGCGCCAGCAGCCTTTCCGGACAGGGCACCACCGGGGAGCTGTTTTTT
cdr3_aa: CASSLSGQGTTGELFF